Below, one TCR beta chain is given with its context. This receptor's antigen is unknown. This entry belongs to a study of CXCR3-negative and CXCR3-positive naive CD8 T cells (dated by TCRdb to between 2017 and 2020). About the full investigation: In total, 110 million to 150 million TRB reads were obtained, corresponding to roughly 1.5 +/- 0.3 million reads per library. Diversity and physicochemical repertoire analyses were performed on about 12 donors pooled from two independent experiments. Naive subsets from about 5 donors and memory cells from 3 donors were included in the TRBV-TRBJ cluster analysis.

Sequencing was performed on a NextSeq 550. The Human TCR Profiling Kit (MiLaboratory) was used to make UMI-labeled 5' RACE TRB cDNA libraries. cDNA synthesis used the entire amount of extracted RNA, and PCR amplification then used the entire amount of cDNA produced. Libraries were prepared in parallel with an identical number of PCR cycles. Regarding the original processing steps: With a minimum of two reads required per UMI, MIGEC and MiXCR pulled out about 50,000 +/- 10,000 unique UMI-labeled TRB cDNA molecules from each library. An average of about 40,000 +/- 10,000 functional in-frame TRB CDR3 nucleotide clonotypes without stop codons was found per library. After downsampling to 5000 UMI-labeled TRB molecules per sample, diversity metrics, including normalized Shannon-Wiener and Chao1, were computed in VDJtools. For the central five CDR3 residues, VDJtools calculated physicochemical properties weighted by clonotype size, namely interaction energy, strength, volume and Kidera factor 4. TCRdb reprocessed the public reads and reports one entry per CDR3 protein sequence, without DNA. V and J calls and clone size were set by TCRdb, not the authors. For this sample, the table gives tens of thousands of distinct CDR3 sequences. Approximately 1.5% of the sample is in the top ten clones.

Each CD8+ T cell subset was flow-sorted in triplicate, with some 300,000 cells per subset placed directly into RLT lysis buffer. Naive CD8+ T cells were defined stringently as CD45RO-CCR7+CD27+CD95- to exclude memory contaminants. Peripheral blood mononuclear cells were isolated from buffy coats by standard density gradient centrifugation. A FACSAria III was used to flow-sort naive CD8+ T cells into CXCR3-negative and CXCR3-positive populations. Total RNA was extracted from sorted cells with an RNeasy Mini Kit. Here is what the overall study found, with its caveats: Similar TRBV-TRBJ usage was shown by naive CXCR3-negative and CXCR3-positive cells from the same donor, whereas distinct patterns were shown by memory cells. Surface CD5, linked to self-reactivity in mice, was comparable between naive subsets; TCR interaction strength was therefore also inferred from TRB CDR3 physicochemical properties. CXCR3 expression partially decreased after cryopreservation, so most assays used freshly isolated PBMCs. TRB CDR3s from CXCR3-positive naive cells showed higher hydrophobicity (lower Kidera factor 4), lower energy, and higher strength and volume indices than CXCR3-negative naive cells. Comparably high repertoire diversity was found in both naive subsets, whereas much lower repertoire diversity was found in memory CD8+ T cells.

The TCR sequence derives from a human donor in good health. Some clones in this sample may be carry-over from other donors' samples. The sample was naive CXCR3- CD8+ T cells from blood. What the cell subset or site label conveys for this sample: CD45RO-CCR7+CD27+CD95- naive CD8+ T cells lacking CXCR3 (TNR3-).

The CDR3 reads as follows: CASSYPTGYQDTEAFF. The receptor chain draws on TRBV12-3 or TRBV12-4 and TRBJ1-1; TCRdb outputs TRBD1, but without DNA this stays unchecked. Including the terminal cysteine and phenylalanine, the CDR3 comprises 16 residues. This entry has no DNA.